One T cell receptor (beta chain) is described in this entry. This clone occurred a few times. Its antigen is still unknown. No much larger clone is present one base from it, and per-base qualities are unavailable. This sample was taken from a study of T cell responses to AZD1222 COVID-19 vaccine (dated by TCRdb to the early 2020s). About the study as a whole: AZD1222 recipients given second doses at about 4 weeks or at about 12 weeks were pooled, since spike-specific TCR depth and breadth were not found to differ between the two schedules. A total of about 230 trial participants underwent TCR sequencing, of whom 200 to 220 received two doses of AZD1222 and around 25 received two doses of the MenACWY control vaccine. Trial participants were enrolled by age into subgroups of 18-55, 56-69 and 70-plus years, and around 150, 28 and 57 TCR-sequenced participants, respectively, were included in these subgroups.

The germline V gene supplies CDR1 SGHAT and CDR2 FQNNGV. V and J are truncated by 6 bases and 1 base respectively, leaving an intervening sequence of 3 bases. Its CDR3 holds 12 amino acids, cysteine through phenylalanine. Kept here is only the CDR3 DNA, which spans 36 bases and is read in frame from base 1. The CDR3 regions of human TCRbeta chains were analyzed by immunosequencing. The paper's data handling went like this. Repertoire TCRs were matched against a reference library of SARS-CoV-2-specific TCRs generated with the MIRA antigen-specificity platform. Breadth was defined as the fraction of unique TCRs that were SARS-CoV-2-associated. Depth was defined as the fraction of total T cells that were SARS-CoV-2-associated. Each spike-specific TCR was assigned to its reactive spike region and to a CD4 or CD8 class using the MIRA data. Log10-transformed breadth and depth values were compared by one-way ANOVA with Sidak's multiple comparisons tests. What TCRdb holds here is the immuneACCESS table cut down to in-frame rearrangements. Part of the clones is not present; checked against another copy, under half of the missing clones reflect an unresolved V gene, and the others are unexplained. The V and J calls and the clone size are those of that table, but D and trimming were determined from the DNA. This sample gives about 100,000 clones in total; about 85% of them show up just once. The ten top clones hold 4% to 5.5% of the sample.

In the paper's terms, the time point label means: baseline before first vaccination. The vaccinee samples were drawn from two UK trials, COV001 and COV002, one of which was a single-blind randomized controlled phase 2/3 trial testing AZD1222 (ChAdOx1 nCoV-19) in healthy adults. Trial participant PBMC samples were collected at day 0 and day 28 after the second dose for TCRbeta chain sequencing. General conclusions and limits of the study: Because no day 14 peak-response samples were available, the repertoires could be characterized only after the peak T cell response. The 56-69-year group was small, and its depth increase did not reach significance, likely because of low power. After two AZD1222 doses, both the breadth and the depth of spike-specific TCRs were significantly higher than at day 0 and than in MenACWY recipients. Participants were mostly white British, with more females than males. The authors suggested clonal diversity may have been underestimated. Conclusions about previously exposed vaccinees are limited because only six or seven AZD1222 recipients were SARS-CoV-2 seropositive at baseline. CD4 TCRs associated with the vaccine covered the entire spike protein, and the dominant responses were in regions 160-218 and 743-854. Reportedly, close to half of the unique spike-specific TCRs recognized epitopes lying outside the regions that are mutated in the B.1.351 and B.1.1.7 variants.

This TCR derives from an adult in good health. The sequence links TRBV11-2 to TRBJ2-2; confidence is insufficient to name the D gene. Sequenced here: peripheral blood, sampled on day 0 of AZD1222 vaccination. The DNA is as follows: TGTGCCAGCAGGATGAACACCGGGGAGCTGTTTTTT. This gives the protein CASRMNTGELFF.